This T cell receptor (beta chain) originates from a study of cytomegalovirus exposure and HLA in healthy donors. For the study at large: A data release that came early held some 84 million unique TCRs from HLA-typed donors. Study-wide findings and caveats: With DRB1 most and HLA-C fewest, TCR association rates differed between HLA loci in a later analysis.

This PCR relied on a set of 60 Vbeta primers and 13 Jbeta primers. Profiled with immunoSEQ multiplex PCR; TCRdb holds only in-frame clones, not every one. Here the sample spans under 150,000 clones, 70% to 85% being singletons. Remarks on this clone: Its antigen is still unknown.

Germline V CDR1 and CDR2: SQVTM, ANQGSEA. V was trimmed by 4 bases and J by 0 bases, leaving 19 bases between them. CDR3 length: 17 amino acids. The specimen sequenced was PBMCs. The sequence was obtained from a male donor in good health and CMV-seronegative. This chain connects TRBV29-1 to TRBJ2-1; D is possibly TRBD1 (6 bases). CDR3 in DNA: TGCAGCGTTGTAGGCGGTGGGGACACCAGCTCCTACAATGAGCAGTTCTTC. Translated: CSVVGGGDTSSYNEQFF.